One sample yielded the 16 T cell receptor beta chains listed below, sequenced in a study of CD8+CD57+ T cells in acquired aplastic anemia listed by TCRdb under 2018. Sequenced on an Illumina HiSeq 2000. TCR beta VDJ combination and CDR3 sequence profiling used genomic DNA as the template. Starting from the raw public reads, TCRdb applied fastp trimming at Q25, assembled clones with MiXCR and retained in-frame beta chains. Rows are unified per CDR3 protein, each entry keeping the most common DNA and genes. In all, the sample holds under 350,000 distinct CDR3 sequences, and approximately 60% of those were seen once. The biggest ten clones account for roughly 1.3% of the sample. Flow cytometry had shown CD8+CD57+ cell expansion in the patients selected for sequencing. Input material: sorted CD4+, CD8+, or CD8+CD57+ T cells (not recorded which) from PBMCs. These receptors all stem from a human donor with aplastic anemia.

This clonotype was found many times. The gene calls are TRBV5-1 and TRBJ1-4; a possible D gene is TRBD1 (6 bases). In germline, CDR1 is SGHRS, CDR2 YFSETQ. Trimming took 2 bases from V and 4 from J, leaving 12 bases between them. This CDR3 is built from 15 residues. The CDR3 is CASSLQGGINEKLFF. CDR3 nucleotide sequence: TGCGCCAGCAGCTTACAGGGCGGGATTAATGAAAAACTGTTTTTT.

There are a few counts of this clonotype. CDR3 nucleotide sequence: TGTGCCACCAGCAGCGGGATCTCCTACGAGCAGTACTTC. Translated, it gives CATSSGISYEQYF. The chain combines TRBV15 with TRBJ2-7; D might be TRBD2 (5 bases). The V gene's germline CDR1 is LNHNV and CDR2 YYDKDF (reference sequence). V gave up 3 bases and J gave up 0 bases, with 6 bases separating them. The CDR3 is made up of 13 amino acids.

The chain joins TRBV7-9 to TRBJ2-5, with 10 bases that match TRBD2. Germline lookup yields CDR1 SEHNR and CDR2 FQNEAQ (reference sequence). V trimming: 1 base; J trimming: 9 bases; junction bases outside the gene matches: 5. This CDR3 is 14 amino acids long. In nucleotides, the CDR3 is TGTGCCAGCAGCTTAGGGGCTAGCGGGAGCGCCCAGTACTTC. Its translation: CASSLGASGSAQYF.

This chain uses TRBV9 with TRBJ2-7; perhaps D is TRBD1 or TRBD2 (5 bases each). The CDR3 has 15 residues. Trimming left V 4 bases short and J 2 bases short, with 16 bases between. The germline V gene encodes CDR1 SGDLS and CDR2 YYNGEE. CDR3 in DNA: TGTGCCAGCAGCTTAGGTGGTGGGGACCCCTACGAGCAGTACTTC. This codes for CASSLGGGDPYEQYF. Variable domain in full (rest from reference TRBV9 and TRBJ2-7): DSGVTQTPKHLITATGQRVTLRCSPRSGDLSVYWYQQSLDQGLQFLIQYYNGEERAKGNILERFSAQQFPDLHSELNLSSLELGDSALYFCASSLGGGDPYEQYFGPGTRLTVT.

The chain links TRBV7-6 to TRBJ2-7; 11 positions agree with TRBD2. Germline V CDR1 and CDR2: SGHVS, FNYEAQ. With 0 bases clipped from V and 6 bases from J, the junction kept 4 bases outside the gene matches. The CDR3 has 15 residues. CDR3 amino acids: CASSLATSGAGEQYF. The CDR3 region has the DNA TGTGCCAGCAGCTTAGCGACTAGCGGGGCTGGCGAGCAGTACTTC.

The rearrangement links TRBV15 to TRBJ1-4; possibly TRBD1 for D (6 bases). V was shortened by 6 bases and J by 0 bases, with 11 bases between the two germline ends. The CDR3 totals 15 residues. CDR1 and CDR2 (germline): LNHNV, YYDKDF (reference sequence). CDR3 DNA: TGTGCCACCAGTCCTGGACAGACAACTAATGAAAAACTGTTTTTT. This codes for CATSPGQTTNEKLFF.

This rearrangement joins TRBV19 to TRBJ2-7; D is ambiguous. V shed 5 bases and J shed 2 bases, with 16 bases lying between them. This CDR3 region has 15 residues. Germline lookup yields CDR1 LNHDA and CDR2 SQIVND (reference sequence). CDR3 protein: CASSFSGTPTYEQYF. CDR3 nucleotide sequence: TGTGCCAGTAGTTTTTCAGGTACACCCACCTACGAGCAGTACTTC.

This clonotype was detected only a few times. The CDR3 loop reads CASSSTGVDGYTF. CDR3 bases: TGCGCCAGCAGCTCCACAGGGGTGGACGGCTACACCTTC. The rearrangement links TRBV5-1 to TRBJ1-2, with TRBD1 matching over 7 bases. Germline V gives CDR1 SGHRS, CDR2 YFSETQ. The V gene end was trimmed by 3 bases and the J gene end by 8 bases; junction bases not matched to a gene: 7. The CDR3 extends over 13 amino acids.

V and J are TRBV15 and TRBJ2-7; D possibly corresponds to TRBD1 (6 bases). The CDR3 is 15 residues long. Trimming pared 3 bases from V and 1 base from J, leaving 13 bases between. The germline V gene encodes CDR1 LNHNV and CDR2 YYDKDF (reference sequence). CDR3 sequence reads: CATSSGEQGSYEQYF. In nucleotides, the CDR3 is TGTGCCACCAGCAGCGGAGAACAGGGTTCCTACGAGCAGTACTTC.

This clonotype appeared many times. The V call is TRBV19, the J call TRBJ1-2; D remains ambiguous. The CDR3 has 13 residues. The germline gives CDR1 LNHDA, CDR2 SQIVND (reference sequence). V lost 2 bases and J 6 bases, leaving 10 bases between the germline ends. The CDR3 DNA reads as TGTGCCAGTAGTATATACCTTAGCGATGGCTACACCTTC. Its protein is CASSIYLSDGYTF.

The sample holds one count of this clonotype. At one of its ends the junction is not consistent with the germline gene, which may arise from a read error. V gene TRBV20-1 combines with J gene TRBJ1-5; D might be TRBD1 (5 bases). CDR1 and CDR2 from the germline V gene are DFQATT and SNEGSKA (reference sequence). The CDR3 is 15 residues long. This chain's CDR3 is CGARGPGLMNQPQHF. The DNA of the CDR3 is TGCGGTGCTAGAGGCCCGGGACTGATGAATCAGCCCCAGCATTTT.

This clonotype was seen repeatedly, ten times or more. The chain joins TRBV2 to TRBJ2-7, with D possibly being TRBD1 (6 bases). V was clipped by 11 bases and J by 3 bases, with 14 bases between them. Germline-derived CDR1 and CDR2 are SNHLY and FYNNEI. The CDR3 runs 12 residues. CDR3 residues: CAGRTDHYEQYF. The CDR3 DNA sequence: TGTGCCGGGCGGACAGACCACTACGAGCAGTACTTC.

The sample holds many counts of this clonotype. The rearrangement joins TRBV5-6 to TRBJ1-2; D gene ambiguous. The CDR3 is 13 amino acids. V gave up 1 base and J gave up 2 bases, with 6 bases separating them. Germline V gives CDR1 SGHDT, CDR2 YYEEEE. This CDR3 is CASSLPANYGYTF. DNA of the CDR3: TGTGCCAGCAGCTTGCCAGCCAACTATGGCTACACCTTC.

Points on this clonotype: Sequence at one end of the junction differs from germline and may be a read error. This chain uses TRBV7-3 with TRBJ2-3; TRBD2 agrees at 7 bases. CDR3 length: 17 amino acids. Germline values: CDR1 SGHTA, CDR2 FQGTGA. CDR3 residues: CAGSSTRGEGNTDTQYF. CDR3 DNA: TGTGCCGGCAGCTCAACACGGGGGGAGGGGAACACAGATACGCAGTATTTT.

This clonotype was seen at least ten times. This chain connects TRBV5-1 to TRBJ2-7; perhaps TRBD1 as D (6 bases). V was clipped by 4 bases and J by 2 bases, with 16 bases between them. The V gene's germline CDR1 is SGHRS and CDR2 YFSETQ. This CDR3 contains 15 residues. CDR3 loop: CASSTAGTPTYEQYF. The CDR3 region has the DNA TGCGCCAGCAGCACCGCCGGGACACCTACCTACGAGCAGTACTTC.

This clonotype was recorded at least ten times. The J gene is TRBJ1-1, the V gene TRBV3-1; TRBD1 is a possible D gene (6 bases). The germline gives CDR1 LGHDT, CDR2 YNNKEL (reference sequence). There are 14 residues in the CDR3. V lost 5 bases and J lost 1, with 11 bases in between. The CDR3: CASSRGGWNTEAFF. The CDR3 nucleotides are TGTGCCAGCAGCAGGGGGGGCTGGAACACTGAAGCTTTCTTT.